The TCR beta chain under discussion was sequenced for a study of blood T cell repertoires in COVID-19. About the study: Nucleic acid was either cDNA or gDNA, and it came from T cells, B-cell-depleted T cells, or PBMCs.

Assay used: immunoSEQ multiplex PCR; TCRdb lists only in-frame clones, some missing. The sample carries roughly 120,000 clones, roughly 90% recorded once. The TCR sequence derives from a human donor in a cohort sampled during active COVID-19. The material sequenced was peripheral blood.

CDR3 residues: CASSLGDRGGSSPLHF. CDR3 bases: TGTGCCAGCAGCTTGGGGGACAGGGGTGGGAGTTCACCCCTCCACTTT. This chain joins TRBV5-6 and TRBJ1-6; 10 bases are shared with TRBD1. Germline CDR1 reads SGHDT; CDR2 reads YYEEEE. The CDR3 sequence is 16 residues long. J was trimmed by 9 bases and V by 0 bases; bases with no gene match: 6.